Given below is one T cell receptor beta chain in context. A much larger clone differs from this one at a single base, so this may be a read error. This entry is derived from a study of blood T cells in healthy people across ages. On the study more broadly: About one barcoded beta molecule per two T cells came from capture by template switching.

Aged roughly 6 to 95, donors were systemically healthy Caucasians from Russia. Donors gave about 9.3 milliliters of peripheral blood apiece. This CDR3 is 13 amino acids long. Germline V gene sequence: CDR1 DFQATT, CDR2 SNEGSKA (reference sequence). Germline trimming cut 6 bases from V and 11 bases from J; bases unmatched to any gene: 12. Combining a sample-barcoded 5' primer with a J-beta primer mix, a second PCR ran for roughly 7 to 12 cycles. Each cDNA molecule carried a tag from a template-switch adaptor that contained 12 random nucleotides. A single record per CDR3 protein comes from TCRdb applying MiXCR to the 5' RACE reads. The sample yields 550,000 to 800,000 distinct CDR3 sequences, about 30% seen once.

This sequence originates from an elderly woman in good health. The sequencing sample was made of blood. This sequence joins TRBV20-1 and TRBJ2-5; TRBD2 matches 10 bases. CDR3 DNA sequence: TGCAGTGCCTTCGGACTAGCGGACAATGAGCAGTACTTC. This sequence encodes CSAFGLADNEQYF.